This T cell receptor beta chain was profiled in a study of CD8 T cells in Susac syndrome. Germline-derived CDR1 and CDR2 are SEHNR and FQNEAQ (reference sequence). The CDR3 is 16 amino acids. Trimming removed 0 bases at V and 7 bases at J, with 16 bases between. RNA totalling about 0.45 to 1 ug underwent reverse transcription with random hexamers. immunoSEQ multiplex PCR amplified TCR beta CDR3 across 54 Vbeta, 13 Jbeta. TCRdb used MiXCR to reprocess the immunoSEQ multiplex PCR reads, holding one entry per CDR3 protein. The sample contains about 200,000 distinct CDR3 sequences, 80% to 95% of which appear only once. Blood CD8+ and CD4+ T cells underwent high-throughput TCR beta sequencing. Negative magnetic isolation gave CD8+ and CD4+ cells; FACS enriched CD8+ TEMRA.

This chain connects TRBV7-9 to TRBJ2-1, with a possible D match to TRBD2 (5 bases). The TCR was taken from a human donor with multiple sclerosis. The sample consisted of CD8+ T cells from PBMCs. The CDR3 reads CASSLAPGILGNEQFF. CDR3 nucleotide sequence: TGTGCCAGCAGCTTAGCTCCCGGGATATTAGGGAATGAGCAGTTCTTC.